This TCR beta chain was recovered during a study of cytotoxic CD8 clonotypes in ibrutinib-treated CLL. Germline V gene lookup returns CDR1 SGHKS and CDR2 YYEKEE (reference sequence). The V gene lost 3 bases and the J gene lost 4 bases, with 22 bases spanning the gap. This CDR3 spans 17 amino acids. Sequenced by immunoSEQ multiplex PCR; TCRdb stores in-frame clones only, minus some. The repertoire includes roughly 76,000 clones, about 84% of them detected once, and about 8% sits in the top ten. Approximately 2.2 micrograms of genomic DNA from cryopreserved PBMCs went into TCR beta libraries. The chain is built from TRBV5-5 and TRBJ1-2; no definite D call. The receptor comes from a human donor with chronic lymphocytic leukemia. The sample here was PBMCs, taken at disease progression, from a patient treated with ibrutinib. CDR3 in amino acids: CASSSLPPTLGLYGYTF. CDR3 DNA sequence: TGTGCCAGCAGCTCACTACCTCCAACACTAGGCCTCTATGGCTACACCTTC.